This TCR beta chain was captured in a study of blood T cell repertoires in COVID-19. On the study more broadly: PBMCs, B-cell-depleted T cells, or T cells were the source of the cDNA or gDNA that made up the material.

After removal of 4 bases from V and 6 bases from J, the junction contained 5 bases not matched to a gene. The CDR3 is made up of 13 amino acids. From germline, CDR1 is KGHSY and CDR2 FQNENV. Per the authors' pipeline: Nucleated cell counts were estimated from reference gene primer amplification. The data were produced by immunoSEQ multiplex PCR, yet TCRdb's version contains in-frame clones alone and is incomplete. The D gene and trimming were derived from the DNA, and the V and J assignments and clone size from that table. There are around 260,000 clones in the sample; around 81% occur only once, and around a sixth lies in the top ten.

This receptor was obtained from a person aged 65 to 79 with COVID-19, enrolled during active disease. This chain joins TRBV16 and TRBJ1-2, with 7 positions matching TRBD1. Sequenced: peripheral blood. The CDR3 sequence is CASSPRQGHGYTF. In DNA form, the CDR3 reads TGTGCCAGCAGCCCCCGACAGGGCCATGGCTACACCTTC. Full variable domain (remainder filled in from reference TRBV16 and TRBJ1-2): GEEVAQTPKHLVRGEGQKAKLYCAPIKGHSYVFWYQQVLKNEFKFLISFQNENVFDETGMPKERFSAKCLPNSPCSLEIQATKLEDSAVYFCASSPRQGHGYTFGSGTRLTVV.